This TCR beta chain comes out of a study of T cells after yellow fever vaccination. Study summary: Low-cell-number fractions underwent preparation using SMART-Seq v4 Ultra Low Input.

Overall study results and limits: Weaker overall, the secondary response nonetheless peaked faster (day 5 versus 15). Post-booster repertoires again held most primary-vaccination clones (about 95% CD4, 88% CD8).

V lost 5 bases and J lost 9, with 10 bases in between. This CDR3 comprises 10 residues. The germline gives CDR1 SQVTM, CDR2 ANQGSEA. TCR cDNA was made by 5'RACE template switching, adding a universal primer site and UMIs. Each CDR3 protein gets one entry after TCRdb re-called the 5' RACE reads with MiXCR. The repertoire holds around 140,000 distinct CDR3 sequences, with more than 6.5% as singletons. The table lists this clonotype with many counts. Its antigen is unidentified. The chain couples TRBV29-1 to TRBJ2-5; either TRBD1 or TRBD2 may supply D (5 bases each). The sample consisted of CD4+ T cells sorted from PBMCs, taken 10 days after the yellow fever booster vaccination. This sequence was found in a man under 40 who received the YFV17D yellow fever vaccine. The CDR3, as DNA: TGCAGCGTTTGGGACCGGGCCCAGTACTTC. Its protein is CSVWDRAQYF.